One sample yielded the 3 T cell receptor beta chains listed below, sequenced in a study of blood T cell repertoires in COVID-19. Assay used: immunoSEQ multiplex PCR; TCRdb lists only in-frame clones, some missing. The sample consists of under 200,000 clones, 75% to 90% of them appearing once. The sequenced sample was PBMCs or T cells enriched from blood (not recorded which). All receptors come from a woman aged 55-70 years who had recovered from COVID-19.

In its sample, this clone was seen a few times. The rearrangement joins TRBV18 to TRBJ2-5; the match to TRBD1 covers 11 bases. The V gene's germline CDR1 is KGHSH and CDR2 LQKENI. There are 15 residues in the CDR3. Trimming cost V 2 bases and J 5 bases; bases outside gene matches: 4. This CDR3 reads CASSPRTGGGETQYF. The CDR3 nucleotides are TGTGCCAGCTCACCAAGGACAGGGGGCGGCGAGACCCAGTACTTC.

This sequence joins TRBV12-3 or TRBV12-4 and TRBJ2-1, with D possibly TRBD1 on 6 matching bases. CDR3 length equals 13 residues. The V end was cut by 6 bases, the J end by 5 bases, with 11 bases between. The DNA for the CDR3 is TGTGCCAGCAGGGGGACAACCCACAATGAGCAGTTCTTC. It codes for CASRGTTHNEQFF.

The rearrangement joins TRBV14 to TRBJ1-2; weak D call: TRBD1 (6 bases). Germline values: CDR1 SGHDN, CDR2 FVKESK. The CDR3 is 14 residues long. V was cut by 1 base and J by 11 bases, with 17 bases left in between. CDR3 in DNA: TGTGCCAGCAGCCAAGCCCAGGGGCCGAGGGGGTACACCTTC. Translation: CASSQAQGPRGYTF.